This T cell receptor beta chain was sequenced for a study of brain T cells in children with intractable seizures. The CDR3 is 14 amino acids. The germline CDR1 and CDR2 sequences are WNHNN and SYGVQD (reference sequence). With V trimmed by 8 bases and J by 1 base, 6 bases remained unmatched. This clone was picked up one time. The method was immunoSEQ multiplex PCR; TCRdb's version includes in-frame clones alone and lacks a portion of them. Among 300,000 to 400,000 clones listed, about 93% were seen once. Time point of the sample: blood from clinic visit 5 months post-surgery; TSC patient then seizure free. Sequencing was limited to surgery cases with top T cell transcript signatures in brain tissue.

The V gene is TRBV10-1, the J gene TRBJ2-3, with 7 bases lining up with TRBD1. The receptor comes from a boy younger than two with tuberous sclerosis and intractable seizures. The material sequenced was peripheral blood, taken around 5 months after surgery. CDR3 in DNA: TGCGCCAGCCATACAGGGGCTGGCACAGATACGCAGTATTTT. Translated: CASHTGAGTDTQYF.